Listed here are 5 T cell receptor beta chains from one sample, sequenced in a study of T cell repertoires in cytomegalovirus infection. TCRdb reanalysed the reads using MiXCR and keeps one entry per CDR3 protein. The sample lists roughly 500,000 distinct CDR3 sequences, 11% occurring once. Sequencing was done on a sample of PBMCs. Receptors originate from a human donor in good health (CMV status not recorded). Some clones in this sample may be carry-over from other donors' samples.

This chain uses TRBV7-3 with TRBJ2-7, with a possible D match to TRBD2 (6 bases). Germline assignment: CDR1 SGHTA and CDR2 FQGTGA. This CDR3 is 14 amino acids long. V was trimmed by 5 bases and J by 4 bases, leaving 15 bases between them. As DNA, the CDR3 is TGTGCCAGCAGCCCTACTAGCTCTGGGTACGAGCAGTACTTC. Translating it yields CASSPTSSGYEQYF.

The table lists this clonotype with a few counts. V gene TRBV28 combines with J gene TRBJ2-1; TRBD1 might be the D (7 bases). CDR1 and CDR2 from the germline V gene are MDHEN and SYDVKM. V was shortened by 3 bases and J by 7 bases, with 16 bases between the two germline ends. CDR3 length: 15 amino acids. The CDR3 sequence: CASSLVAAGGNEQFF. CDR3 nucleotide sequence: TGTGCCAGCAGTTTGGTAGCGGCAGGGGGGAATGAGCAGTTCTTC.

This clonotype appeared many times. The rearrangement joins TRBV5-1 to TRBJ2-1; 9 positions agree with TRBD2. The CDR3 covers 16 residues. The trim removed 5 bases at V and 8 bases at J, leaving 14 bases unmatched. Germline CDR1 reads SGHRS; CDR2 reads YFSETQ. This chain's CDR3 is CASSQGQREAGDEQFF. In DNA, the CDR3 is TGCGCCAGCAGTCAGGGGCAGCGGGAGGCCGGGGATGAGCAGTTCTTC.

This clonotype came up a few times. This chain links TRBV18 with TRBJ2-5; TRBD2 is a possible D gene (5 bases). The CDR3 extends over 15 amino acids. The V end was cut by 3 bases, the J end by 3 bases, with 14 bases between. The germline V gene encodes CDR1 KGHSH and CDR2 LQKENI. CDR3 bases: TGTGCCAGCTCACCCTCTCTTAACGGGAAAGAGACCCAGTACTTC. This translates into CASSPSLNGKETQYF.

This clonotype occurred many times. The CDR3 nucleotides are TGTGCCAGCAGTTTTACACTAGCCGTTGAGCAGTTCTTC. Its translation: CASSFTLAVEQFF. V usage is TRBV28 and J usage is TRBJ2-1; tentative D call: TRBD2 (6 bases). The germline V gene encodes CDR1 MDHEN and CDR2 SYDVKM. Trimming took 3 bases from V and 9 from J, leaving 12 bases between them. CDR3 length equals 13 residues.